This entry lists 30 T cell receptor beta chains sequenced from one sample in a study of T cells in Graves' hyperthyroidism and ophthalmopathy. There were TCR beta CDR3 regions amplified from RNA transcripts. The study used the HTBI primer set for a first-round RT-PCR of the TCR CDR3. TCRdb processed the multiplex PCR reads anew with MiXCR; each CDR3 protein has one entry. The sample shows roughly 840,000 distinct CDR3 sequences, 35% to 45% of them seen only once. Source material: blood. Receptors originate from a man aged 18 to 29 with Graves' hyperthyroidism.

V is TRBV2 and J is TRBJ2-5, with D tentatively TRBD2 (5 bases). Germline V lookup: CDR1 SNHLY, CDR2 FYNNEI. The ends were cut back, 3 bases at V and 5 bases at J, with 13 bases in the middle. The CDR3 totals 14 residues. The CDR3 reads CASSESGNRETQYF. CDR3 bases: TGTGCCAGCAGTGAGTCGGGGAATCGGGAGACCCAGTACTTC.

This clonotype appeared many times. This sequence joins TRBV7-6 and TRBJ2-2; 8 positions agree with TRBD1. CDR1 is SGHVS, CDR2 FNYEAQ, per germline. With V trimmed by 2 bases and J by 10 bases, 6 bases remained unmatched. This CDR3 spans 14 amino acids. The CDR3 protein is CASSLTQGAEELFF. The CDR3 DNA is TGTGCCAGCAGCTTAACCCAGGGGGCAGAGGAGCTGTTTTTT.

This clonotype was observed a handful of times. This rearrangement joins TRBV28 to TRBJ1-5; D might be TRBD1 (5 bases). The V and J ends lost 5 bases and 6 bases respectively, with 17 bases between them. Germline V gene data show CDR1 as MDHEN and CDR2 as SYDVKM. The CDR3 covers 15 residues. The CDR3 coding sequence is TGTGCCAGCAGTCCGGTGGGGGGTTCGGGTCAGCCCCAGCATTTT. It is translated as CASSPVGGSGQPQHF.

The rearrangement joins TRBV20-1 to TRBJ2-7; D is ambiguous. V was shortened by 5 bases and J by 1 base, with 12 bases between the two germline ends. Germline loops: CDR1 DFQATT, CDR2 SNEGSKA (reference sequence). This CDR3 is built from 13 residues. The CDR3 reads CSAGSRSSYEQYF. The CDR3 DNA sequence: TGCAGTGCTGGGTCCAGGAGTTCCTACGAGCAGTACTTC.

The chain uses TRBV12-3 or TRBV12-4 and TRBJ1-1; D is unclear. V shed 8 bases and J shed 6 bases, with 10 bases lying between them. This CDR3 region has 11 residues. The CDR3 is CASALIAEAFF. The CDR3 nucleotides are TGTGCCAGCGCTTTGATTGCTGAAGCTTTCTTT.

The rearrangement uses TRBV25-1 and TRBJ2-7; D is perhaps TRBD1 (5 bases). This CDR3 has 12 residues. Germline V gene lookup returns CDR1 MGHDK and CDR2 SYGVNS. The CDR3 here is CACEGVAYEQYF. CDR3 nucleotide sequence: TGTGCGTGCGAAGGGGTGGCGTACGAGCAGTACTTC.

This clonotype has more than one count but fewer than ten. The chain has TRBV7-9 and TRBJ2-7; 7 bases are a match to TRBD2. CDR1 is SEHNR, CDR2 FQNEAQ, per germline (reference sequence). J gave up 1 base and V 3 bases, and 9 bases lay outside the gene matches. This CDR3 comprises 16 residues. The CDR3 sequence: CASSFHEVGLSYEQYF. The CDR3 region has the DNA TGTGCCAGCAGCTTCCACGAGGTGGGACTATCCTACGAGCAGTACTTC.

Only a few counts were recorded for this clonotype. The CDR3 protein is CASRGVLSNQPQHF. Here the CDR3 DNA reads TGTGCCAGCAGAGGGGTGTTAAGCAATCAGCCCCAGCATTTT. V usage is TRBV6-1 and J usage is TRBJ1-5; perhaps TRBD1 as D (5 bases). The CDR3 length is 14 residues. The V end lost 6 bases, the J end lost 1 base, and 10 bases lay between the germline ends. Germline V gene lookup returns CDR1 MNHNS and CDR2 SASEGT.

There are a few counts of this clonotype. This sequence joins TRBV12-3 or TRBV12-4 and TRBJ1-1, with D possibly being TRBD1 (6 bases). CDR3 length: 16 amino acids. V shed 2 bases and J shed 8 bases, with 21 bases lying between them. The CDR3 bases are TGTGCCAGCAGTTTACTCGGGGCCCCAGGGGCAAGCGAAGCTTTCTTT. This sequence encodes CASSLLGAPGASEAFF.

Concerning this clonotype itself: Its ends do not fully match the called genes, so a read error is possible. This chain connects TRBV4-1 to TRBJ2-3; TRBD1 matches 8 bases. This CDR3 is 16 amino acids long. In germline, CDR1 is MGHRA, CDR2 YSYEKL. CDR3 nucleotide sequence: TGTGCCAGCAGCCAACCGACAGGGGCTAGCACAGATACGCAGTATTTT. Translating it yields CASSQPTGASTDTQYF.

The CDR3 spells CATSRDRSRDRNHGYTF. CDR3 DNA sequence: TGTGCCACCAGCAGAGATCGCAGCCGGGACAGGAATCATGGCTACACCTTC. The chain carries TRBV15 and TRBJ1-2; TRBD1 aligns across 8 bases. Germline lookup yields CDR1 LNHNV and CDR2 YYDKDF (reference sequence). V trimming: 0 bases; J trimming: 6 bases; junction bases outside the gene matches: 12. The CDR3 spans 17 residues.

The rearrangement joins TRBV11-2 to TRBJ2-7; D might be TRBD1 or TRBD2, each matching 6 bases. The CDR3 runs to 14 residues. V was pared by 5 bases and J by 7 bases, with 18 bases between. The germline V gene encodes CDR1 SGHAT and CDR2 FQNNGV. CDR3 bases: TGTGCCAGCAGCCGGGACATCCCGGGGGAGGAGCAGTACTTC. Protein: CASSRDIPGEEQYF.

Ten or more counts support this clonotype. The rearrangement links TRBV2 to TRBJ1-2; D is possibly TRBD1 (5 bases). Trimming removed 6 bases from V and 1 base from J, with 12 bases in between. Per germline, CDR1 SNHLY and CDR2 FYNNEI. CDR3 length: 14 amino acids. The CDR3 is CASSQGSSNYGYTF. The CDR3 bases are TGTGCCAGCAGCCAGGGATCGAGTAACTATGGCTACACCTTC. Using reference TRBV2 and TRBJ1-2 for the parts outside the CDR3, the full variable domain is EPEVTQTPSHQVTQMGQEVILRCVPISNHLYFYWYRQILGQKVEFLVSFYNNEISEKSEIFDDQFSVERPDGSNFTLKIRSTKLEDSAMYFCASSQGSSNYGYTFGSGTRLTVV.

In this sample, this clonotype turned up a few times. This chain uses TRBV5-1 with TRBJ2-7, with 8 bases identical to TRBD1. V lost 4 bases and J lost 6; bases outside the gene matches: 9. The CDR3 covers 14 residues. Per the germline V gene, CDR1 is SGHRS and CDR2 is YFSETQ. The CDR3 here is CASSRDRSPLEQYF. CDR3 nucleotides: TGCGCCAGCAGCCGGGACAGGAGCCCTCTCGAGCAGTACTTC.

CDR3 residues: CSQGTTNTEAFF. The CDR3 DNA is TGCAGTCAGGGGACAACGAACACTGAAGCTTTCTTT. J is TRBJ1-1 and V is TRBV20-1; weak D call: TRBD1 (6 bases). Trimming stripped 8 bases from V and 1 base from J, with 11 bases between. Germline V CDR1 and CDR2: DFQATT, SNEGSKA (reference sequence). The CDR3 covers 12 residues.

Regarding this clonotype: This may be a read error: a much more frequent sequence differs by one nucleotide. The chain carries TRBV7-9 and TRBJ2-7; D gene unclear. Germline assignment: CDR1 SEHNR and CDR2 FQNEAQ (reference sequence). This CDR3 contains 15 residues. Trimming removed 3 bases from V and 1 base from J, with 13 bases in between. Written as DNA, the CDR3 is TGTGCCAGCAGCTTGGAGTGGGATGGGTCCTACGAGCAGTACTTC. Its protein is CASSLEWDGSYEQYF.

This clonotype occurred many times. The rearrangement links TRBV7-8 to TRBJ1-4, with D unclear. The CDR3 runs 14 residues. Trimming shortened V by 1 base and J by 1 base, and 4 bases separated the two germline ends. Germline lookup yields CDR1 SGHVS and CDR2 FQNEAQ. CDR3 coding DNA: TGTGCCAGCAGCTTAGAGAGAACTAATGAAAAACTGTTTTTT. This translates into CASSLERTNEKLFF.

The chain links TRBV9 to TRBJ1-1, with 7 bases fitting TRBD1. The germline V gene has CDR1 SGDLS and CDR2 YYNGEE. The V gene end was trimmed by 1 base and the J gene end by 1 base; junction bases not matched to a gene: 7. The CDR3 runs 16 residues. The CDR3 protein is CASSVLPGQANTEAFF. Written as DNA, the CDR3 is TGTGCCAGCAGCGTATTGCCAGGACAGGCGAACACTGAAGCTTTCTTT.

This clonotype came up many times. Written as DNA, the CDR3 is TGTGCCAGCAGCTTAGCCGGGACAGGGGGAGCTGAAGCTTTCTTT. Its protein product is CASSLAGTGGAEAFF. The V gene is TRBV7-9, the J gene TRBJ1-1; 11 nucleotides align to TRBD1. Germline CDR1 SEHNR, CDR2 FQNEAQ (reference sequence). The CDR3 is 15 residues long. The trim removed 0 bases at V and 6 bases at J, leaving 3 bases unmatched.

The chain combines TRBV6-1 with TRBJ1-1, with D maybe TRBD1 (6 bases). Germline V gives CDR1 MNHNS, CDR2 SASEGT. V lost 6 bases to trimming and J lost 4 bases, with 21 bases between them. The length of the CDR3 is 16 residues. The CDR3 reads CASSPSTDRTGTEAFF. The CDR3 nucleotides read TGTGCCAGCAGCCCAAGCACTGACAGGACTGGCACTGAAGCTTTCTTT.

The CDR3: CASRSAGVHEQYF. As DNA, the CDR3 is TGTGCCAGCCGCTCCGCAGGGGTACACGAGCAGTACTTC. This chain connects TRBV9 to TRBJ2-7; D perhaps matches TRBD1 (6 bases). The CDR3 has 13 amino acids. Germline values: CDR1 SGDLS, CDR2 YYNGEE. V lost 7 bases and J lost 5, with 16 bases in between. Complete variable domain (other parts from reference TRBV9 and TRBJ2-7): DSGVTQTPKHLITATGQRVTLRCSPRSGDLSVYWYQQSLDQGLQFLIQYYNGEERAKGNILERFSAQQFPDLHSELNLSSLELGDSALYFCASRSAGVHEQYFGPGTRLTVT.

This clonotype was seen at least ten times. Since a much larger clone is just one base distant, this may be a read error. The V gene is TRBV12-3 or TRBV12-4, the J gene TRBJ1-1, with 7 bases fitting TRBD1. CDR3 size: 13 residues. V was clipped by 6 bases and J by 3 bases; unmatched bases: 4. The CDR3 coding sequence is TGTGCCAGCAGACTAACAGGGGACACTGAAGCTTTCTTT. This gives the protein CASRLTGDTEAFF.

The chain combines TRBV7-9 with TRBJ1-5; D might be TRBD1 (6 bases). CDR3 size: 14 residues. Germline CDR1 and CDR2: SEHNR and FQNEAQ (reference sequence). In DNA, the CDR3 is TGTGCGGGGGGCGGCCTAGACAGCAATCAGCCCCAGCATTTT. Protein: CAGGGLDSNQPQHF. Based on the CDR3 plus reference TRBV7-9 and TRBJ1-5, the full variable domain is DTGVSQNPRHKITKRGQNVTFRCDPISEHNRLYWYRQTLGQGPEFLTYFQNEAQLEKSRLLSDRFSAERPKGSFSTLEIQRTEQGDSAMYLCAGGGLDSNQPQHFGDGTRLSIL.

This clonotype has at least ten counts. The V and J genes are TRBV12-3 or TRBV12-4 and TRBJ1-2, with a possible D match to TRBD1 (6 bases). The CDR3 extends over 13 amino acids. Trimming took off 4 bases at V and 5 bases at J, with 11 bases between the two ends. Here the CDR3 reads CASSWGAEYGYTF. CDR3 coding DNA: TGTGCCAGCAGTTGGGGGGCCGAGTATGGCTACACCTTC.

In its sample, this clonotype was seen a few times. This rearrangement joins TRBV7-8 to TRBJ2-5; TRBD2 agrees at 12 bases. CDR3 length: 16 amino acids. Looked up from germline, CDR1 is SGHVS and CDR2 is FQNEAQ. The V and J ends lost 5 bases and 5 bases, in that order; junction bases with no gene match: 9. The CDR3 is CASSRQTSGRGETQYF. The CDR3, as DNA: TGTGCCAGCAGCCGACAGACTAGCGGGAGAGGTGAGACCCAGTACTTC.

The rearrangement joins TRBV10-3 to TRBJ1-5, with TRBD1 identical over 7 bases. J gave up 2 bases and V 6 bases, and 4 bases lay outside the gene matches. Per germline, CDR1 ENHRY and CDR2 SYGVKD. The length of the CDR3 is 14 residues. This CDR3 is CAISDRVGNQPQHF. The CDR3 nucleotides are TGTGCCATCAGCGACAGGGTAGGCAATCAGCCCCAGCATTTT.

This clonotype was seen only a few times. J is TRBJ2-5 and V is TRBV13, with TRBD1 as a possible D gene (6 bases). Germline CDR1 reads PRHDT; CDR2 reads FYEKMQ (reference sequence). This CDR3 region has 15 residues. Trimming took 5 bases from V and 4 from J, leaving 17 bases between them. The CDR3 loop reads CASSTRDTRGETQYF. The CDR3 nucleotides are TGTGCCAGCAGCACCCGCGACACCAGGGGAGAGACCCAGTACTTC. Together with reference TRBV13 and TRBJ2-5, the CDR3 gives the full variable domain: AAGVIQSPRHLIKEKRETATLKCYPIPRHDTVYWYQQGPGQDPQFLISFYEKMQSDKGSIPDRFSAQQFSDYHSELNMSSLELGDSALYFCASSTRDTRGETQYFGPGTRLLVL.

This clonotype has more than one count but fewer than ten. This chain connects TRBV6-5 to TRBJ1-2; possibly TRBD1 for D (5 bases). This CDR3 contains 13 residues. Trimming took off 5 bases at V and 7 bases at J, with 14 bases between the two ends. Germline V CDR1 and CDR2: MNHEY, SVGAGI. The CDR3 is CASSPPTVGGYTF. The CDR3 nucleotides read TGTGCCAGCAGTCCTCCGACAGTAGGTGGCTACACCTTC.

This rearrangement joins TRBV20-1 to TRBJ2-7; possible D gene TRBD2, 5 bases. V lost 1 base, J lost 2 bases, and 12 bases lay in between. CDR1 is DFQATT and CDR2 is SNEGSKA in the germline V gene (reference sequence). CDR3 length: 14 residues. CDR3 DNA: TGCAGTGCTAGAGTAGGGAGAGAACCCTACGAGCAGTACTTC. Translating gives CSARVGREPYEQYF.

This clonotype was found a few times. The chain combines TRBV20-1 with TRBJ2-5; D not resolved. This CDR3 region has 12 residues. From germline, CDR1 is DFQATT and CDR2 SNEGSKA (reference sequence). CDR3 in DNA: TGCAGCGCTCTGTCTTTAAAAGAGACCCAGTACTTC. This sequence encodes CSALSLKETQYF.